This T cell receptor beta chain was sequenced during a study of cytomegalovirus exposure and HLA in healthy donors (dated by TCRdb to about 2017). As for the study more broadly: In an earlier analysis of 550 to 750 of the donors, less than 350 Gb of sequence data and 117 million unique TCR beta sequences from about 179 million T cells were reported. An early release covering some 640 HLA-typed donors comprised approximately 290 gigabases of sequencing data and around 86 million unique TCR sequences. Of the roughly 400 genotyped donors, around 81% fell in the genetic ancestry cluster associated with self-reported Caucasian donors. The study was designed to test whether signatures of past pathogen exposure could be identified by cataloging public T cell receptors. The T cell repertoires of 550 to 850 subjects were profiled by immunosequencing and related to cytomegalovirus serostatus. Besides the first cohort of roughly 660 subjects, a separate validation cohort made up of 120 or so different subjects was used. The study combined high-throughput TCR immunosequencing, statistical association of individual TCRs with disease status, and machine learning to predict cytomegalovirus infection status. In a later analysis, previously published TCR beta repertoires from several hundred donors were re-analyzed and high-resolution HLA genotyping was added so that TCR occurrence patterns could be studied. Rather than using new phenotypic data, the later analysis identified candidate immune exposures from TCR beta sequences and from how often those sequences occurred across donors. To decide whether each TCR beta V gene segment behaved as functional or pseudogenic, an earlier analysis of over 500 of the donors relied on high-throughput TCR beta sequencing. Donor age, sex, ethnicity and CMV serostatus were collected together with the repertoire data. A later genetic analysis used genome-wide SNP genotypes for about 60% of the roughly 670 donors, treating that subset as a discovery cohort. All discovery cohort repertoires had been generated on a single sequencing platform. HLA typing covered class I and class II loci at four-digit resolution. The number of donors typed differed by locus, with roughly 629-640 for A, B, C, DRB1 and DQB1, around 520 for DQA1, 600 to 610 for DPA1, and under 490 for DPB1. Roughly five DR-DQ haplotypes were handled as single units for association and clustering because linkage in the cohort was strong. Across 398 genotyped donors of the cohort, an average of about 240,000 unique TCR beta nucleotide sequences per donor were sequenced, and roughly a sixth of those sequences were non-productive.

Of note for this clone: The target of this receptor is not known. No base-level quality is on record; no much larger clone is a single base apart.

Trimming at the junction amounts to 4 bases on V and 6 bases on J, and the germline ends lie 10 bases apart. CDR1 and CDR2, looked up from the germline V gene, are SQVTM and ANQGSEA. The CDR3 runs 11 residues from the cysteine to the phenylalanine. Only the CDR3 portion is preserved as DNA: 33 bases, with reading frame beginning at the first base. The cohort consisted of 666 healthy bone marrow donors. At the time of sampling, all cohort members were nominally healthy, though unrecorded immune exposures were likely present. The donor was CMV seronegative and was included in the group of approximately 350 seronegative cohort members. Each donor provided a peripheral blood sample, and peripheral blood mononuclear cells were used for TCR beta sequencing. Genomic DNA was extracted from the blood cell samples with the Qiagen DNeasy Blood Extraction Kit. Libraries were constructed by the immunoSEQ multiplex PCR assay. For the multiplex PCR, a mixture combining 60 forward primers for TCR Vbeta segments and 13 reverse primers for TCR Jbeta segments was used. Amplification of the CDR3 region of rearranged TCR beta genes was performed with a multiplex PCR assay on genomic DNA. The Illumina HiSeq System was used to sequence the amplified TCR beta libraries as 87-base-pair reads. The original pipeline was this. Across the 600 to 700 repertoires, a later analysis counted tens of millions of unique TCR beta chains, around 11 million of which were shared by at least two donors. Raw reads were error-corrected and collapsed into unique sequences with a nearest-neighbor algorithm that merged closely related sequences to remove PCR and sequencing errors. CDR3 sequences were aligned to IMGT reference sequences to assign V, D and J gene segments. For a sequence to be retained, a match of at least six nucleotides to both a V gene segment and a J gene segment was required. A rearrangement counted as productive if the CDR3 had no stop codons and remained in frame with V and J, and every other rearrangement counted as non-productive. Following IMGT convention, CDR3 was defined as the stretch from the second conserved V-encoded cysteine up to the conserved J-encoded phenylalanine. The earlier analysis of approximately 500 of the donors excluded sequences that lacked an unambiguous match to a single V gene segment. In an earlier analysis of 587 of the donors, V segments were called functional above 56.7% productive rearrangements and were called segregating when the between-donor standard deviation exceeded 5%. To diagnose cytomegalovirus status from the catalog of TCR beta chain sequences, a statistical classification framework was built. A later analysis assigned V and J genes by comparing TCR nucleotide sequences with IMGT/GENE-DB human TR gene sequences. Using the TCRdist pipeline, a later analysis assigned CDR3 sequences along with most-parsimonious VDJ recombination scenarios. In a later analysis, every TCR beta chain was defined by the combination of its CDR3 amino acid sequence and its V-gene family, and reads without a unique V-gene family were dropped. A later analysis removed 600 or so highly shared, low-generation-probability nucleotide sequences to deal with suspected cross-contamination and a sequencing artifact. For each public chain, a later analysis derived a clonal expansion index from normalized ranks of inferred template counts within each repertoire. Generation probabilities in a later analysis came from a VDJ recombination model fitted to out-of-frame rearrangements, and those results were checked against IGoR. Hypergeometric tests were used in a later analysis to score TCR-TCR, TCR-HLA and TCR-CMV co-occurrence, with a repertoire-size bias correction applied to the TCR pairs. A later analysis estimated false discovery rates by permuting HLA or CMV assignments 20 times. In a later analysis, co-occurring TCRs were grouped using DBSCAN, and TCRdist sequence similarity was added for clustering within HLA-allele-positive subsets. Co-occurrence clustering excluded repertoires with fewer than 30,000 or more than 120,000 public chains, plus five with anomalous nucleotide sharing. Drawn from immuneACCESS, this table holds only the in-frame rearrangements with V and J called that TCRdb kept. Clones are partly lost; checked studies trace under half to an unresolved V gene and leave the rest unexplained. Clonal size and the V and J genes are those of that table, whereas D and trimming came from the DNA. The sample table lists over 150,000 clones, 80% of them with a count of one. The biggest ten clones account for under 0.75% of the sample.

Results the study describes overall, beyond this receptor: Because the 87-base-pair reads could not distinguish some IMGT-functional V segments, including TRBV6-2 and TRBV6-3, those segments were excluded. A further reported finding was that TCR beta sequences accurately predicted the HLA-A and HLA-B alleles for most subjects in the first cohort. According to a later analysis, most CMV-associated TCR beta chains appeared to be HLA-restricted, and the HLA associations seemed to be driven largely by CMV exposure. Correlated functional status among segregating V segments might be attributable to linkage disequilibrium, but an unknown experimental factor could not be ruled out. A few of the identified cytomegalovirus-associated TCR beta chains were confirmed in vitro to be specific for cytomegalovirus antigens. In an earlier analysis of 587 of the donors, most TCR beta V segments appeared in productive rearrangements about 87% or about 30% of the time, broadly matching IMGT annotations. A total of roughly 160 TCR beta chains were listed by the study as associated with cytomegalovirus. A cluster of highly shared sequence variants was judged likely to be a technical artifact of the sequencing pipeline. In a later analysis, TCR association rates were found to vary across HLA loci, with the most associated TCRs seen for DRB1 alleles and the fewest for HLA-C alleles. Roughly uniform sequencing depth across donors was assumed in presence/absence analyses, although this assumption may not hold. At a false discovery rate of 0.05, a later analysis linked 15,000 to 20,000 TCR beta sequences to specific HLA alleles. According to a later analysis, parvovirus B19, influenza, CMV and Epstein-Barr virus appeared linked to several top co-occurrence clusters. The authors suggested that the approach could potentially be extended to other disease states and immunological phenotypes. In a later analysis, HLA-associated TCR beta chains showed more clonal expansion and lower generation probabilities than non-associated chains that were equally common. According to a later genetic analysis, donors in an Asian-associated ancestry cluster had fewer N-insertions in productive TCRs than the approximately 700-donor mean. Approximately 18 rarely observed V segments, including chromosome 9 orphons, were excluded from the earlier analysis of approximately 500 of the donors because counts were too low. Cytomegalovirus status was reported to be diagnosed by the classifier with high specificity and sensitivity in both the original and validation cohorts. The cohort was sequenced for TCR beta chains only, and without alpha or paired-chain data the features that could be detected were limited. Most TCR sequences were seen in very few donors, while some public TCRs were found in many individuals. For the cohort, immune exposure information was limited to CMV serostatus. In a later genetic analysis, a missense DCLRE1C variant was associated with V-gene and J-gene trimming of TCR beta chains, and the association was replicated in an independent cohort. HLA typing was unavailable for some donors at each locus, so association tests used only the typed subset. Strong co-occurrence of HLA alleles, especially DR and DQ, made assigning TCR associations to individual alleles difficult.

Sequencing was performed on PBMCs. The receptor chain draws on TRBV29-1 and TRBJ2-7; the D gene is not confidently resolved. The sequence came from a boy aged 5-17 years in good health and CMV-seronegative. The sequenced DNA is TGCAGCGTTGTTAAACAGCTCGAGCAGTACTTC. Protein translation: CSVVKQLEQYF.